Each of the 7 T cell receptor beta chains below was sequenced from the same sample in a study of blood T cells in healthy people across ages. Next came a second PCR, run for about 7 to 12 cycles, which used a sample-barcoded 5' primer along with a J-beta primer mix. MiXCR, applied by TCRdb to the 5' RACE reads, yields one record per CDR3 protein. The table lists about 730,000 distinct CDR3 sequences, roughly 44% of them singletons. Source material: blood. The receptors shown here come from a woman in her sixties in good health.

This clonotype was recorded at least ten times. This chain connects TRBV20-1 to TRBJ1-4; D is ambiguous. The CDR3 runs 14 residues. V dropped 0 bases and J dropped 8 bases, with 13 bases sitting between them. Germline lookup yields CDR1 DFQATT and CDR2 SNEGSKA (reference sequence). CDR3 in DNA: TGCAGTGCTAGAGATGGCTCTGGAGGGGAAAAACTGTTTTTT. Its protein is CSARDGSGGEKLFF.

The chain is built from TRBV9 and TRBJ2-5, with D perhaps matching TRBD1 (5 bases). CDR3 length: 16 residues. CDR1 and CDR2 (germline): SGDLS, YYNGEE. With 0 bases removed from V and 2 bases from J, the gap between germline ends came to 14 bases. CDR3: CASSVAIRTGQETQYF. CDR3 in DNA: TGTGCCAGCAGCGTAGCTATTAGAACAGGTCAAGAGACCCAGTACTTC. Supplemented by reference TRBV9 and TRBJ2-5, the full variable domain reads DSGVTQTPKHLITATGQRVTLRCSPRSGDLSVYWYQQSLDQGLQFLIQYYNGEERAKGNILERFSAQQFPDLHSELNLSSLELGDSALYFCASSVAIRTGQETQYFGPGTRLLVL.

For the CDR3, the DNA is TGCGCCAGCAGCGGCGCCATTTCCGGGGGGAACACTGAAGCTTTCTTT. Translated, it gives CASSGAISGGNTEAFF. V gene TRBV5-1 combines with J gene TRBJ1-1; weak D call: TRBD1 (5 bases). CDR1 is SGHRS, CDR2 YFSETQ, per germline. The germline V and J ends were trimmed by 4 bases and 1 base, with 17 bases remaining between them. The CDR3 extends over 16 amino acids.

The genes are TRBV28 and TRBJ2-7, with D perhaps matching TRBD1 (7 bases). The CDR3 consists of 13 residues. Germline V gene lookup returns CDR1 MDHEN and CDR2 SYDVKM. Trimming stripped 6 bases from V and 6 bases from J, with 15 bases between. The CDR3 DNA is TGTGCCAGCAGCGGAGGGGGCCGGGTCGAGCAGTACTTC. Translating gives CASSGGGRVEQYF. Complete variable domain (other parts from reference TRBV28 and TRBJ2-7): DVKVTQSSRYLVKRTGEKVFLECVQDMDHENMFWYRQDPGLGLRLIYFSYDVKMKEKGDIPEGYSVSREKKERFSLILESASTNQTSMYLCASSGGGRVEQYFGPGTRLTVT.

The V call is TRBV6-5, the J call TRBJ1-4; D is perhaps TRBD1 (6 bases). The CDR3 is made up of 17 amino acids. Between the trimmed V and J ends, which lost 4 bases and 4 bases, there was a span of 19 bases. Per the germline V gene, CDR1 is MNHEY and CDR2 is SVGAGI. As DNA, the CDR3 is TGTGCCAGCAGTTCTCCTATCCAGGGGACGCTTAATGAAAAACTGTTTTTT. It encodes CASSSPIQGTLNEKLFF.

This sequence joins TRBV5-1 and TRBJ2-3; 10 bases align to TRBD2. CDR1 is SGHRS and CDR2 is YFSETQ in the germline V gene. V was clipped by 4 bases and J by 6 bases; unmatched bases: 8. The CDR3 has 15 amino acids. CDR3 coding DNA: TGCGCCAGCAGCCCTCATGTGGGACTAGCGGATACGCAGTATTTT. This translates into CASSPHVGLADTQYF.

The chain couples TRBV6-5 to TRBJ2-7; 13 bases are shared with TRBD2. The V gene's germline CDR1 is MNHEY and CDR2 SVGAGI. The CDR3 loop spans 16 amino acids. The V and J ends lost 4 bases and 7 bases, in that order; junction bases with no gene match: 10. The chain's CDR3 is CASSSQLAGGNNEQYF. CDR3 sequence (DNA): TGTGCCAGCAGTTCCCAACTAGCGGGAGGGAACAATGAGCAGTACTTC.